This T cell receptor (beta chain) originates from a study of cytotoxic CD8 clonotypes in ibrutinib-treated CLL. Study context: Response samples came after a median 12 months of treatment, range 6 to 36.

Target depth was 1 in 200,000 to 1 in 1 million T cells, about 10x per clonotype. Sequencing was performed with immunoSEQ multiplex PCR; in TCRdb, only in-frame clones are kept and a portion is missing. The sample gives around 200,000 clones, around 70% of which show up once; roughly 5.9% is in the top ten. The germline V gene has CDR1 SGDLS and CDR2 YYNGEE. The length of the CDR3 is 18 residues. Deletions cut 1 base from V and 6 bases from J, with 26 bases between. This sequence joins TRBV9 and TRBJ2-7; D remains ambiguous. The sequenced sample was PBMCs, obtained after 12 months of ibrutinib treatment. This receptor was obtained from a human donor with chronic lymphocytic leukemia. The CDR3 DNA is TGTGCCAGCAGCGTATTTTCCGGAGCTAGTTCCTCCCCCCGCGAGCAGTACTTC. The encoded protein is CASSVFSGASSSPREQYF.